Each of the 18 T cell receptor beta chains below was sequenced from the same sample in a study of vaccination and CD4 T cells after COVID-19. Treatment of the sample: roughly 10-day PBMC culture with coronavirus spike peptide pools or control peptides (ViraFEST assay). The Oncomine TCR Beta short-read assay sequenced DNA from cultured CD4+ T cells. TCRdb re-analysed the PCR reads in MiXCR, keeping a single row per CDR3 protein. The sample lists about 17,000 distinct CDR3 sequences, around three fifths seen once, with approximately 11% in the top ten. These TCRs' antigens remain unknown. Sequenced: CD4+ T cells from blood, cultured in vitro. Receptors were obtained from a human donor who had recovered from COVID-19.

The rearrangement uses TRBV19 and TRBJ1-1; 10 positions match TRBD1. The CDR3 has 13 amino acids. From germline, CDR1 is LNHDA and CDR2 SQIVND (reference sequence). The V gene end was trimmed by 9 bases and the J gene end by 6 bases; junction bases not matched to a gene: 7. The CDR3 DNA is TGTGCCAGCGCGTGGACAGGGGGACCTGAAGCTTTCTTT. Its protein product is CASAWTGGPEAFF. The full variable domain, completed using reference TRBV19 and TRBJ1-1, is DGGITQSPKYLFRKEGQNVTLSCEQNLNHDAMYWYRQDPGQGLRLIYYSQIVNDFQKGDIAEGYSVSREKKESFPLTVTSAQKNPTAFYLCASAWTGGPEAFFGQGTRLTVV.

V and J are TRBV20-1 and TRBJ2-1; TRBD2 might be the D (5 bases). The germline V gene has CDR1 DFQATT and CDR2 SNEGSKA (reference sequence). Trimming took off 3 bases at V and 7 bases at J, with 10 bases between the two ends. The CDR3 is 12 residues long. The CDR3 region has the DNA TGCAGTGCTAGCCGTTCGGGGAATGAGCAGTTCTTC. Amino acid sequence: CSASRSGNEQFF.

The gene calls are TRBV20-1 and TRBJ1-3; D gene unclear. Trimming left V 0 bases short and J 0 bases short, with 6 bases between. The CDR3 sequence is 14 residues long. Germline loops: CDR1 DFQATT, CDR2 SNEGSKA (reference sequence). CDR3 in DNA: TGCAGTGCTAGAGATCACGTCTCTGGAAACACCATATATTTT. Protein sequence: CSARDHVSGNTIYF.

This clonotype was seen more than once but under ten times. The chain employs TRBV20-1 and TRBJ2-7, with TRBD2 matching over 10 bases. Trimming cost V 1 base and J 5 bases; bases outside gene matches: 11. The CDR3 spans 16 residues. CDR1 and CDR2 (germline): DFQATT, SNEGSKA (reference sequence). The CDR3 spells CSARVSGRLGRNEQYF. Here the CDR3 DNA reads TGCAGTGCTAGAGTTAGCGGGAGGCTCGGGCGAAACGAGCAGTACTTC.

The chain is built from TRBV6-2 or TRBV6-3 and TRBJ2-1; TRBD2 matches 9 bases. There are 15 residues in the CDR3. Trimming at V came to 7 bases and at J to 0 bases, leaving 4 bases not matched to a gene. The germline V gene encodes CDR1 MNHEY and CDR2 SVGEGT. The CDR3 spells CASIDSGSSYNEQFF. CDR3 nucleotide sequence: TGTGCCAGCATCGATAGCGGGAGCTCCTACAATGAGCAGTTCTTC.

The V call is TRBV20-1, the J call TRBJ1-2, with TRBD1 matching 7 bases. V dropped 3 bases and J dropped 3; count of bases not matched to a gene: 4. This CDR3 is 13 amino acids long. Germline CDR1 is DFQATT and CDR2 is SNEGSKA (reference sequence). As DNA, the CDR3 is TGCAGTGCTAGTAAAGGACAGGACTATGGCTACACCTTC. This gives the protein CSASKGQDYGYTF.

V and J are TRBV11-2 and TRBJ1-4; 7 bases fit TRBD1. V was clipped by 4 bases and J by 13 bases; unmatched bases: 9. This CDR3 is 13 amino acids long. CDR1 and CDR2 (germline): SGHAT, FQNNGV. In DNA, the CDR3 is TGTGCCAGCAGCTGGGCCCAGGGGGATCGACTGTTTTTT. It translates to CASSWAQGDRLFF.

There are a few counts of this clonotype. This chain links TRBV27 with TRBJ1-5; tentatively, D is TRBD1 (6 bases). CDR3 length equals 19 residues. The V end lost 4 bases, the J end lost 5 bases, and 27 bases lay between the germline ends. Germline CDR1 and CDR2: MNHEY and SMNVEV (reference sequence). CDR3 DNA: TGTGCCAGCAGTTCAACAGGGAGCCTAATATCAGGCCTTCATCAGCCCCAGCATTTT. This codes for CASSSTGSLISGLHQPQHF.

The rearrangement uses TRBV6-2 or TRBV6-3 and TRBJ1-5, with D unclear. This CDR3 has 12 amino acids. The V end was cut by 6 bases, the J end by 4 bases, with 7 bases between. In germline, CDR1 is MNHEY, CDR2 SVGEGT. The CDR3, as DNA: TGTGCCAGCAGGAGACCAAATCAGCCCCAGCATTTT. Amino acid sequence: CASRRPNQPQHF.

This clonotype was observed a few times. The V call is TRBV10-1, the J call TRBJ1-5; D is unresolved. The CDR3 consists of 11 residues. Trimming cost V 8 bases and J 9 bases, with 11 bases left between them. Germline assignment: CDR1 WNHNN and CDR2 SYGVQD (reference sequence). Here the CDR3 reads CASPPKRPQHF. The CDR3 DNA is TGCGCCAGCCCCCCCAAAAGGCCCCAGCATTTT.

The chain employs TRBV12-3 or TRBV12-4 and TRBJ1-6, with unresolved D. V was cut by 6 bases and J by 4 bases, with 10 bases left in between. The CDR3 loop spans 14 amino acids. This CDR3 is CASSPDGYNSPLHF. DNA for the CDR3: TGTGCCAGCAGCCCGGACGGGTATAATTCACCCCTCCACTTT.

The CDR3 nucleotides read TGTGCCATCAGTGAGCTCCAAGAGACCCAGTACTTC. This gives the protein CAISELQETQYF. The chain combines TRBV10-3 with TRBJ2-5, with D hard to call. Trimming removed 2 bases at V and 1 base at J, with 2 bases between. The CDR3 extends over 12 amino acids. CDR1 is ENHRY, CDR2 SYGVKD, per germline.

This clonotype occurred a few times. This CDR3 is CASSLSGNTGELFF. The CDR3 bases are TGTGCCAGCAGTTTATCGGGGAACACCGGGGAGCTGTTTTTT. The chain uses TRBV27 and TRBJ2-2; D remains unclear. Per the germline V gene, CDR1 is MNHEY and CDR2 is SMNVEV (reference sequence). Trimming took off 0 bases at V and 1 base at J, with 3 bases between the two ends. There are 14 residues in the CDR3.

The V and J genes are TRBV6-4 and TRBJ1-5; 7 nucleotides line up with TRBD1. This CDR3 region has 14 residues. The V gene end was trimmed by 6 bases and the J gene end by 7 bases; junction bases not matched to a gene: 9. Germline V CDR1 and CDR2: MRHNA, SNTAGT. CDR3 sequence reads: CASSMTGMGQPQHF. For the CDR3, the DNA is TGTGCCAGCAGCATGACAGGGATGGGGCAGCCCCAGCATTTT.

The V gene is TRBV7-2, the J gene TRBJ2-6, with D perhaps matching TRBD1 (5 bases). This CDR3 has 15 amino acids. V was trimmed by 5 bases and J by 0 bases, leaving 8 bases between them. Per germline, CDR1 SGHTA and CDR2 FQGNSA. The CDR3 DNA reads as TGTGCCAGCAGCGGACACAGCTCTGGGGCCAACGTCCTGACTTTC. Its protein product is CASSGHSSGANVLTF. The full variable domain, rest sourced from reference TRBV7-2 and TRBJ2-6, is GAGVSQSPSNKVTEKGKDVELRCDPISGHTALYWYRQSLGQGLEFLIYFQGNSAPDKSGLPSDRFSAERTGGSVSTLTIQRTQQEDSAVYLCASSGHSSGANVLTFGAGSRLTVL.

The V call is TRBV9, the J call TRBJ2-5, with 8 bases fitting TRBD2. Looked up from germline, CDR1 is SGDLS and CDR2 is YYNGEE. With V trimmed by 0 bases and J by 7 bases, 11 bases remained unmatched. The CDR3 totals 16 residues. The DNA of the CDR3 is TGTGCCAGCAGCGTAGGTACTAGCGGTTTTCAGGGGACCCAGTACTTC. As protein: CASSVGTSGFQGTQYF.

The V call is TRBV20-1, the J call TRBJ2-3; tentative D call: TRBD2 (6 bases). The CDR3 sequence is 14 residues long. Germline CDR1 and CDR2: DFQATT and SNEGSKA (reference sequence). V gave up 3 bases and J gave up 3 bases, with 13 bases separating them. CDR3 nucleotides: TGCAGTGCTAGGGGCGGGATAGTAACAGATACGCAGTATTTT. Protein: CSARGGIVTDTQYF.

The chain recombines TRBV11-2 with TRBJ2-6; D is tentatively TRBD1 or TRBD2 (5 bases each). Germline V lookup: CDR1 SGHAT, CDR2 FQNNGV. This CDR3 region has 17 residues. Trimming cost V 3 bases and J 4 bases, with 16 bases left between them. The CDR3 nucleotides are TGTGCCAGCAGCTTGGACGGGACCGAGGCGGGGGCCAACGTCCTGACTTTC. It codes for CASSLDGTEAGANVLTF.